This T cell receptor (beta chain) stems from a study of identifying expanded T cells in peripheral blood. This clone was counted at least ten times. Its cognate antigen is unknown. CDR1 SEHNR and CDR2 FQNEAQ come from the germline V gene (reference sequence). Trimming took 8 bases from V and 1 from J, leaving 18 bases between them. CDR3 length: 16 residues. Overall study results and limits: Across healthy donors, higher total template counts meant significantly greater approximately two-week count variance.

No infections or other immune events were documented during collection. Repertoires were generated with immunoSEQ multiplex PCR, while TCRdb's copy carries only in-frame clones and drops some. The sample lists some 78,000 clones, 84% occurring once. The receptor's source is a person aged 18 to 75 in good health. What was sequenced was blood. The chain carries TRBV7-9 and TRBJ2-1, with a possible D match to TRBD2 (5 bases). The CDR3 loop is CASSMDWIGSYNEQFF. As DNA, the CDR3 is TGTGCCAGCTCCATGGACTGGATTGGGTCCTACAATGAGCAGTTCTTC.